This T cell receptor (beta chain) emerged from a study of CD8+ T cells in alopecia areata. Across the whole study: Patients received oral tofacitinib, 5 to 10 mg twice daily, for moderate-to-severe alopecia areata. Tofacitinib ran 6 to 18 months, followed by 6 months off drug.

The CDR3 consists of 16 residues. CDR1 is MNHEY and CDR2 is SMNVEV in the germline V gene (reference sequence). V shed 5 bases and J shed 0 bases, with 11 bases lying between them. Sample treatment: oral pan-JAK inhibitor, 5-10 mg twice daily. Following extraction, RNA underwent reverse transcription to cDNA, which served as the sequencing template. The table came from immunoSEQ multiplex PCR; TCRdb's copy has only in-frame clones and leaves some out. The sample has tens of thousands of clones; around 71% are singletons. V usage is TRBV27 and J usage is TRBJ1-6; perhaps TRBD1 as D (6 bases). The receptor comes from a human donor with alopecia areata. The source material was CD8+ T cells sorted from blood, sampled at week 4, from a patient treated with tofacitinib. CDR3 sequence: CASSPDRLSYNSPLHF. The CDR3 DNA reads TGTGCCAGCAGTCCCGACAGGCTCTCCTATAATTCACCCCTCCACTTT.